This TCR beta chain originates from a study of shared clonotypes between healthy human individuals (dated by TCRdb to about 2020). General notes on the study: The cohort comprised two women and a few men aged 18 to 49 years. Each donor's leukapheresis produced roughly between roughly 0.85 and 9.5 billion PBMCs. The study deeply sequenced blood TCR repertoires of about 5 healthy adults to estimate repertoire size and the extent of clonotype sharing between individuals. Libraries were prepared and TCR repertoires were sequenced by different laboratories using diverse techniques, in order to increase sequencing depth and limit assay-specific biases. Per donor, three plates each were used for CD4 naive and CD4 memory, two for CD8 naive, and one for CD8 memory. The investigation overall reported the following: Across a few donors, approximately 4.6% of naive CD4, approximately 3.6% of naive CD8, about 2.3% of memory CD4, and approximately 0.42% of memory CD8 clonotypes were shared. Sampling was restricted to blood, and TCR repertoires in tissue are likely to differ from TCR repertoires in blood. Compared with non-shared clonotypes, clonotypes shared by all four sorted-subset donors had higher generation probabilities. Naive subsets generally had larger estimated clonotype richness than memory subsets did. Rarefaction of sorted-subset datasets indicated incomplete sequencing despite the large sequencing depth. Based on pairwise subsampling, the degree of clonotype sharing among donors was expected to be affected by sequencing depth. Because the study included only a small number of donors, the genetic and exposure-history diversity represented was limited.

To note about this clone: The antigen this receptor binds is unknown. Qualities for individual bases were not recorded, and no much larger clone is one base off.

Donors were healthy HIV-negative adults with no recently reported acute infections or vaccinations. Every donor was a Caucasian adult residing in Nashville, Tennessee, USA. CD4+ T cells were enriched through magnetic negative selection, after which naive cells were positively selected on CD45RA and the remaining negative fraction served as the memory subset. Blood was collected by leukapheresis, and PBMCs were isolated by Ficoll-Histopaque density gradient centrifugation and then cryopreserved in liquid nitrogen vapor phase. Purity and quantity of every magnetically sorted T cell population were checked by analytical flow cytometry. Genomic DNA was isolated from each sorted fraction and quantified by UV absorbance on a Nanodrop 2000c. Spanning cysteine to phenylalanine, the CDR3 consists of 14 amino acids. The read is trimmed to its CDR3 DNA, 42 bases read in frame from base 1. V and J are trimmed by 6 bases and 12 bases, and the gene matches miss 9 bases of the junction.

Using the deep immunoSEQ assay, multiplex PCR amplified TCR CDR3 regions from genomic DNA. Extracted genomic DNA from each cell subset was spread evenly across all wells of several immunoSEQ 96-well plates, with each plate serving as a replicate. Each replicate PCR for sorted subsets received about 180 ng genomic DNA, equal to 28,000 or so T cell genomes. The purified libraries were quantified using a Qubit 3.0 fluorometer, sized with a Bioanalyzer 2100, and then quantified again using the KAPA Library Quantification kit. Each immunoSEQ 96-well plate was sequenced on its own single-read 150-cycle Illumina NextSeq 550 flow cell. The source study handled its data this way. Because the immunoSEQ output held only junctional sequences and lacked quality scores, the filtering could not match the filtering applied to full-length reads. To assign V/J genes and CDR3, sequences were annotated against IMGT germline references using PyIR, a Python wrapper for IgBLAST v1.9. Reads with weak V/J assignments (E-value above 1e-6), missing CDR3, stop codons, out-of-frame junctions, or ambiguous translated residues were removed. V3J clonotypes were defined as sequences sharing the same inferred V gene, J gene, and CDR3 amino acid sequence. The percentage overlap between two repertoires was calculated by dividing the number of shared unique clonotypes by the size of the smaller repertoire. RTK rarefaction, the Chao1 estimator, and Recon v2.1 estimates of unobserved clonotypes were used to assess repertoire richness. OLGA was used to compute generation probabilities for all TCRbeta clonotypes that the gDNA method yielded from a few donors. Sourced from immuneACCESS, this table was stored by TCRdb with only in-frame sequences that have V and J called. A share of the clones is absent; for the studies checked, an unresolved V gene accounts for under half, and the remainder has no known explanation. Clone size and V and J calls were adopted from that table, with D and trimming inferred from the DNA. The sample table lists about 2,500,000 clones, around nine tenths of them with a count of one. The leading ten clones occupy 0.14% of the sample.

The source is a man younger than 35 in good health. The chain employs TRBV6-7 and TRBJ2-1; a stretch of 12 junction bases matches TRBD2. TRBV6-7 counts as an open reading frame of uncertain function. The sequenced sample consisted of naive CD4+ T cells sorted from blood. Read against the paper, the sample's cell subset or site label means: CD45RA+ positively selected. The nucleotide sequence reads TGTGCCAGCAGGACCTGGACTAGCGGGGAAAGGCAGTTCTTC. Translated, this gives CASRTWTSGERQFF.